What follows describes a single TCR beta chain. Its cognate antigen has yet to be identified. Base qualities are not provided; no much larger clone lies one nucleotide away. TCRbeta CDR3 regions were amplified from genomic DNA using the immunoSEQ Assay, a bias-controlled multiplex PCR. As for the authors' bioinformatics: Nucleated cell counts per sample were estimated from amplification of reference gene primers within the assay. To quantify the absolute abundance of each unique TCRbeta CDR3 rearrangement, sequence reads were collapsed and filtered. Productive Simpson clonality was computed per sample as the square root of Simpson's diversity index over productive rearrangements. TCRdb took over this immuneACCESS table, retaining in-frame rearrangements with V and J assigned. Such tables are incomplete; in checked studies, under half of the missing clones stem from an unresolved V gene, and the remainder is unexplained. The DNA was the basis for D and trimming; V, J and clone size are from that table. Here the sample has 150,000 to 200,000 clones; about 88% occur a single time. The ten largest make up around 0.77% of the sample.

In the prospective study, participants were 18 to 89 years old, resided in approximately 22 geographic areas of the United States, and were enrolled through a virtual design. In the prospective study, participants were assigned to cohorts based on the clinical history participants reported in a screening survey and a study questionnaire. ImmuneRACE Cohort 3 recovered participants were defined by two consecutive negative NP/OP PCR tests, healthcare professional clearance, or symptom resolution. In the prospective study, mobile phlebotomists collected whole blood, serum and a nasopharyngeal or oropharyngeal swab from each participant. Additional blood draws and questionnaires over an approximately two-month period could optionally be provided by prospective study participants. Prospective study blood samples were shipped either frozen or at room temperature before DNA extraction. V has 6 bases trimmed and J has 6 bases trimmed; junction bases matching no gene number 7. For CDR1 and CDR2, the germline V gene lists SGHTA and FQGNSA. The CDR3 runs 15 residues from the cysteine to the phenylalanine. CDR3 DNA is the only sequence kept; it has 45 bases, read in frame from the first base.

This record belongs to a study of blood T cell repertoires in COVID-19 (dated by TCRdb to the early 2020s). Turning to the overall study: Samples from collaborators originated in the United States, Italy and Spain and spanned both the acute and convalescent phases of COVID-19. The material from the prospective study consisted of cDNA or gDNA derived from T cells, B-cell-depleted T cells, or PBMCs. Subjects who had been exposed to COVID-19, were actively infected with it, or had recovered from it provided the deeply sampled blood TCRbeta repertoires that made up the dataset. A freely available public database, intended as a resource for researchers studying the immune response to SARS-CoV-2, is where the repertoires were released. Samples came from the ongoing ImmuneRACE study (first 160 participants) plus 1,254 subjects from 6 global collaborators. Nearly every sample came with metadata listing a de-identified subject ID, COVID-19 status, age in years and sex. HLA class I and class II types, where available, came from metadata supplied by the sample provider rather than from assay-based typing. General conclusions and limits of the study: How much clinical and demographic metadata was included differed by source and by participant, and the metadata was provided uncurated.

What was sequenced was PBMCs or T cells enriched from blood (not recorded which). The TCR sequence derives from a woman under 30 who had recovered from COVID-19. The rearrangement joined TRBV7-2 to TRBJ1-4, with 10 central nucleotides matching TRBD1. The DNA sequence reads TGTGCCAGCAGAATATCCGGGACAGGGGATGAAAAACTGTTTTTT. The resulting protein is CASRISGTGDEKLFF.